This T cell receptor (beta chain) was documented in a study of chemoradiotherapy in HPV16-positive cancers. Assay used: immunoSEQ multiplex PCR; TCRdb lists only in-frame clones, some missing. The sample holds about 68,000 clones; roughly 90% are singletons and the top ten take 4% to 5%. The material was blood, obtained from a patient who underwent chemoradiotherapy. The receptor was derived from a human donor with HPV-associated anogenital cancer.

The CDR3 spells CAAGLHTGELFF. CDR3 DNA sequence: TGTGCCGCCGGGCTGCACACCGGGGAGCTGTTTTTT. The chain uses TRBV15 and TRBJ2-2, with D unclear. Germline-derived CDR1 and CDR2 are LNHNV and YYDKDF (reference sequence). V was shortened by 11 bases and J by 3 bases, with 10 bases between the two germline ends. This CDR3 contains 12 residues.